The subject of this entry is one T cell receptor beta chain. The protocol was immunoSEQ multiplex PCR, while the TCRdb copy is restricted to in-frame clones and leaves out a portion. Here the sample spans some 27,000 clones, 89% being singletons. This entry comes from a study of T cell changes during pregnancy in multiple sclerosis. The CDR3 has 13 amino acids. V lost 6 bases to trimming and J lost 1 base, with 9 bases between them. Germline V CDR1 and CDR2: ENHRY, SYGVKD. The sample was CD4+ T cells from peripheral blood mononuclear cells, taken in the second trimester of pregnancy. The J gene is TRBJ1-1, the V gene TRBV10-3, with D possibly matching TRBD1 (6 bases). The sequence was obtained from a female donor with multiple sclerosis, enrolled in a pregnancy study. The CDR3, as DNA: TGTGCCATCAGGGACAGCGGGAACACTGAAGCTTTCTTT. It codes for CAIRDSGNTEAFF.